This section outlines one T cell receptor beta chain sequence together with its context. The antigen remains undetermined. V shed 2 bases and J shed 6 bases, with 10 bases lying between them. Germline values: CDR1 LNHDA, CDR2 SQIVND (reference sequence). CDR3 size: 14 residues. The sample comes from a study of T cells in localized non-small cell lung cancer. The assay was immunoSEQ multiplex PCR, and TCRdb's table has in-frame clones only and misses some. The table shows tens of thousands of clones, with 88% occurring only once. Study results and limitations: Clonality peaked in uninvolved adjacent lung rather than tumor. Because researchers sequenced only one region of the tumor, heterogeneity is still possible.

The TCR comes from a woman aged 40-75 years with stage I squamous cell lung carcinoma. The V call is TRBV19, the J call TRBJ1-4; unclear D gene. The sequencing here drew on peripheral blood, taken before any cancer treatment. The CDR3 DNA is TGTGCCAGTAGTATACACGGCCTAGATGAAAAACTGTTTTTT. It translates to CASSIHGLDEKLFF.